This TCR beta chain was profiled in a study of CXCR3-negative and CXCR3-positive naive CD8 T cells. This CDR3 has 18 residues. CDR1 is SGHVS, CDR2 FQNEAQ, per germline. Carrying UMI labels, the TRB cDNA libraries were prepared through 5' RACE. After re-calling the 5' RACE reads, TCRdb lists one entry per CDR3 protein, DNA absent. This sample's table reports some 130,000 distinct CDR3 sequences. The sequence came from a human donor in good health. Some clones in this sample may be carry-over from other donors' samples. The chain links TRBV7-8 to TRBJ2-1; the D call from TCRdb, TRBD2, cannot be confirmed without DNA. Sequencing was carried out using naive CXCR3- CD8+ T cells from blood. Subset denoted: CD45RO-CCR7+CD27+CD95- naive CD8+ T cells lacking CXCR3 (TNR3-). The CDR3 sequence: CASSLVGSLAGNYNEQFF.